The 14 T cell receptor beta chains below come from one sample, sequenced in a study of cytomegalovirus exposure and HLA in healthy donors. In the PCR, 60 Vbeta and 13 Jbeta primers were used. The table came from immunoSEQ multiplex PCR; TCRdb's copy has only in-frame clones and leaves some out. Counted here are about 110,000 clones, roughly two thirds occurring once; the ten biggest clones make up about 8%. Sequenced input: PBMCs. These receptors were taken from a man younger than 35 in good health and CMV-seropositive.

The genes are TRBV19 and TRBJ1-6; 9 bases are shared with TRBD1. V shed 11 bases, J shed 8 bases, and the junction held 7 bases outside the gene matches. Germline CDR1 is LNHDA and CDR2 is SQIVND (reference sequence). This CDR3 region has 13 residues. CDR3 protein: CAGRRDRDSPLHF. CDR3 coding DNA: TGTGCCGGCCGGCGGGACAGGGATTCACCCCTCCACTTT.

This clone has a handful of counts. For the CDR3, the DNA is TGTGCCAGCAGTTACTCGATGGGGAGGGAGACCCAGTACTTC. This codes for CASSYSMGRETQYF. This chain links TRBV6-5 with TRBJ2-5; D is perhaps TRBD2 (6 bases). With 0 bases removed from V and 5 bases from J, the gap between germline ends came to 10 bases. Germline CDR1 and CDR2: MNHEY and SVGAGI. This CDR3 region has 14 residues.

This clone was counted once. The V call is TRBV6-5, the J call TRBJ1-6; the D gene is possibly TRBD1 (5 bases). The CDR3 runs 14 residues. V lost 5 bases and J lost 5, with 10 bases in between. Germline CDR1 reads MNHEY; CDR2 reads SVGAGI. The CDR3 region has the DNA TGTGCCAGCAGTCCAGGGTGGGATAATTCACCCCTCCACTTT. Translation: CASSPGWDNSPLHF.

The chain's CDR3 is CASSRGDRANEQFF. CDR3 sequence (DNA): TGTGCCAGCAGCCGCGGGGACAGGGCCAATGAGCAGTTCTTC. The chain combines TRBV11-2 with TRBJ2-1, with 9 bases identical to TRBD1. CDR1 is SGHAT and CDR2 is FQNNGV in the germline V gene. This CDR3 contains 14 residues. V lost 5 bases, J lost 6 bases, and 5 bases stayed unmatched.

This chain joins TRBV2 and TRBJ2-2; weak D call: TRBD1 (5 bases). The V gene's germline CDR1 is SNHLY and CDR2 FYNNEI. Trimming cost V 6 bases and J 5 bases, with 16 bases left between them. The CDR3 has 15 amino acids. CDR3: CASRKTDQRTGELFF. For the CDR3, the DNA is TGTGCCAGCAGAAAGACAGACCAGAGAACCGGGGAGCTGTTTTTT.

This sequence joins TRBV7-9 and TRBJ2-5; D gene ambiguous. The CDR3 length is 14 residues. V shed 4 bases and J shed 1 base, with 10 bases lying between them. In germline, CDR1 is SEHNR, CDR2 FQNEAQ (reference sequence). CDR3 in amino acids: CASSYSSSQETQYF. CDR3 DNA: TGTGCCAGCAGCTACAGTTCCTCCCAAGAGACCCAGTACTTC.

V and J are TRBV2 and TRBJ2-1; 13 positions agree with TRBD2. CDR1 is SNHLY, CDR2 FYNNEI, per germline. The CDR3 is 15 amino acids. The J segment lost 7 bases and the V segment lost 6 bases, leaving 6 bases of the junction unmatched. The chain's CDR3 is CASRTSGGSGNEQFF. Here the CDR3 DNA reads TGTGCCAGCAGGACTAGCGGGGGGTCGGGGAATGAGCAGTTCTTC.

This clone appeared a few times. The chain carries TRBV4-1 and TRBJ1-1; the match to TRBD1 covers 8 bases. The CDR3 runs to 15 residues. V lost 1 base and J lost 3; bases outside the gene matches: 4. Germline CDR1 MGHRA, CDR2 YSYEKL. In nucleotides, the CDR3 is TGCGCCAGCAGCCAAGTACAGGGGGTGGACACTGAAGCTTTCTTT. This sequence encodes CASSQVQGVDTEAFF.

The chain combines TRBV5-1 with TRBJ2-1, with 10 bases aligning to TRBD2. Germline values: CDR1 SGHRS, CDR2 YFSETQ. The J segment lost 5 bases and the V segment lost 4 bases, leaving 9 bases of the junction unmatched. The length of the CDR3 is 16 residues. DNA for the CDR3: TGCGCCAGCAGCCGAGGGGCTAGCGGGGGAAACAATGAGCAGTTCTTC. This sequence encodes CASSRGASGGNNEQFF.

This clone was seen a few times. The CDR3: CASSQVFGDRDGNTIYF. Written as DNA, the CDR3 is TGCGCCAGCAGCCAAGTGTTTGGGGACAGGGATGGAAACACCATATATTTT. The rearrangement links TRBV4-1 to TRBJ1-3, with 9 bases identical to TRBD1. CDR3 size: 17 residues. Germline CDR1 reads MGHRA; CDR2 reads YSYEKL. V was pared by 1 base and J by 3 bases, with 7 bases of the junction left unmatched.

The V call is TRBV2, the J call TRBJ1-5; 7 bases line up with TRBD1. From germline, CDR1 is SNHLY and CDR2 FYNNEI. The V and J ends lost 4 bases and 6 bases, in that order; junction bases with no gene match: 9. CDR3 size: 15 residues. The CDR3 here is CASSVRTGLGQPQHF. The CDR3 coding sequence is TGTGCCAGCAGTGTCCGGACAGGTTTAGGTCAGCCCCAGCATTTT.

CDR3 nucleotides: TGTGCCAGCAGCTTAGGTTGGGGCCCTTATGGCTACACCTTC. Translation gives CASSLGWGPYGYTF. The gene calls are TRBV7-9 and TRBJ1-2; tentatively, D is TRBD1 (5 bases). V was pared by 1 base and J by 5 bases, with 11 bases between. Germline CDR1 and CDR2: SEHNR and FQNEAQ (reference sequence). This CDR3 region has 14 residues.

This rearrangement joins TRBV2 to TRBJ2-3; 7 bases map to TRBD2. The J segment lost 1 base and the V segment lost 3 bases, leaving 4 bases of the junction unmatched. The CDR3 has 15 amino acids. From germline, CDR1 is SNHLY and CDR2 FYNNEI. In DNA form, the CDR3 reads TGTGCCAGCAGTGACGGGGGGTTGGGCACAGATACGCAGTATTTT. This sequence encodes CASSDGGLGTDTQYF.

The rearrangement uses TRBV28 and TRBJ1-2; D gene unclear. The CDR3 length is 13 residues. The V gene's germline CDR1 is MDHEN and CDR2 SYDVKM. Trimming cost V 4 bases and J 6 bases, with 12 bases left between them. The CDR3: CASSYRPRDGYTF. CDR3 coding DNA: TGTGCCAGCAGTTATAGGCCTCGGGATGGCTACACCTTC.